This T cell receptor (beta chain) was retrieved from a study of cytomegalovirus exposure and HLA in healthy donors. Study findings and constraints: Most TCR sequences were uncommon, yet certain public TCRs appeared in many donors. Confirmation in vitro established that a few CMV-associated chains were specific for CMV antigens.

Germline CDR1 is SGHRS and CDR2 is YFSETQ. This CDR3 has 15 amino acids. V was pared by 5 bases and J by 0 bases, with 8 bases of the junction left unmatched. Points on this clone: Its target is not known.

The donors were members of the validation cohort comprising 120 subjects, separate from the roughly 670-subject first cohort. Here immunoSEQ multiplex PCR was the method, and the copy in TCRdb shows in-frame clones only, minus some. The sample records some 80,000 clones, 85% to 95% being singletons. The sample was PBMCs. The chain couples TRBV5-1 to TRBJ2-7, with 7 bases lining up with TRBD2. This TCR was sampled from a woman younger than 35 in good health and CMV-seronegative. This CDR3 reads CASSLAEDLSYEQYF. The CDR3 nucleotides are TGCGCCAGCAGTCTAGCGGAGGACCTCTCCTACGAGCAGTACTTC.